Following are 2 T cell receptor beta chains from one sample sequenced in a study of high-grade serous ovarian cancer treatment subgroups. Tumor samples were taken before definitive surgery or chemotherapy. Here immunoSEQ multiplex PCR was the method, and the copy in TCRdb shows in-frame clones only, minus some. This sample carries about 15,000 clones, roughly 90% of them seen once, and the ten largest clones take just under 6.5%. Sequencing was done on a sample of tumor tissue. These receptors were obtained from a human donor with high-grade serous ovarian cancer.

The chain is built from TRBV6-6 and TRBJ1-2; 9 bases are a match to TRBD1. This CDR3 region has 16 residues. Trimming at V came to 4 bases and at J to 5 bases, leaving 11 bases not matched to a gene. CDR1 and CDR2 from the germline V gene are MNHNY and SVGAGI (reference sequence). In nucleotides, the CDR3 is TGTGCCAGCAGTTCGCCGGGACAGGGAGCCGGGTATGGCTACACCTTC. This sequence encodes CASSSPGQGAGYGYTF.

This chain uses TRBV9 with TRBJ2-7; 7 bases agree with TRBD1. The germline V gene encodes CDR1 SGDLS and CDR2 YYNGEE. The CDR3 is 15 residues long. V lost 5 bases, J lost 6 bases, and 14 bases stayed unmatched. Written as DNA, the CDR3 is TGTGCCAGCAGTGCGACAGGGAACGCCCGGGGCGAGCAGTACTTC. This sequence encodes CASSATGNARGEQYF.